This T cell receptor (beta chain) comes out of a study of control samples from healthy donors and cancer patients. Measured with immunoSEQ multiplex PCR; TCRdb has only the in-frame clones, and not every one. The table lists more than 65,000 clones, 83% of them singletons. Germline-derived CDR1 and CDR2 are MNHEY and SVGAGI. The CDR3 runs to 11 residues. Trimming took off 6 bases at V and 3 bases at J, with 5 bases between the two ends. The source material was blood. The TCR sequence derives from a man in his 60s in good health. J is TRBJ1-1 and V is TRBV6-5, with D possibly TRBD1 on 5 matching bases. The CDR3 protein is CASSRDTEAFF. The CDR3 DNA is TGTGCCAGCAGCAGGGACACTGAAGCTTTCTTT.